Listed here is a single TCR beta chain. 5'RACE template switching produced TCR cDNA carrying a universal primer site and UMIs. TCRdb recomputed calls from the 5' RACE reads with MiXCR, one row per CDR3 protein. This table has roughly 30,000 distinct CDR3 sequences, roughly a tenth appearing once. This sample is drawn from a study of T cells after yellow fever vaccination. Overall study: Investigators sorted EM, EMRA, CM and Tscm memory subsets, relying on CD3, CD45RA, CCR7 and CD95.

Germline CDR1 is SQVTM and CDR2 is ANQGSEA. V shed 6 bases and J shed 6 bases, with 14 bases lying between them. This CDR3 has 12 residues. Study results and caveats: Booster sampling recovered most clones from primary vaccination (roughly 97% CD4, just over 85% CD8). Clonotype sharing between CD4 and CD8 compartments was small.

The chain carries TRBV29-1 and TRBJ1-1; D might be TRBD1 (6 bases). This TCR was sampled from a man aged 18 to 30 who received the YFV17D yellow fever vaccine. The input for sequencing was PBMCs, either bulk or a sorted T-cell subset (CD4+, CD8+, memory, or dextramer-sorted; not recorded which), taken less than 16 days after the first yellow fever vaccination. CDR3 in amino acids: CSVAGAYPEAFF. The CDR3 bases are TGCAGCGTAGCAGGGGCCTACCCTGAAGCTTTCTTT.